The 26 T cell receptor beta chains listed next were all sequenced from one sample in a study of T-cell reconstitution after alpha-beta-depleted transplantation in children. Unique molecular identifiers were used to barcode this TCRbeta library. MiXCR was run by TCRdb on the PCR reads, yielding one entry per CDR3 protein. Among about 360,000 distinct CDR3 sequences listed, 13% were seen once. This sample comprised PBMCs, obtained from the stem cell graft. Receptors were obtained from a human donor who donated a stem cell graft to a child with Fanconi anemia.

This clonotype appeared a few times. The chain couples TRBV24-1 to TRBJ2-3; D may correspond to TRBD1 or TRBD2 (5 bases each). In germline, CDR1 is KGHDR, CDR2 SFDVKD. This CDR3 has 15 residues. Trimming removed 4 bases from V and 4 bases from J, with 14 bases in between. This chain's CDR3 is CATSEPGTGADTQYF. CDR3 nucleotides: TGTGCCACCAGTGAACCCGGGACCGGGGCAGATACGCAGTATTTT.

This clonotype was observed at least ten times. The CDR3 reads CSVVRQGPTDTQYF. CDR3 bases: TGCAGCGTTGTCCGACAGGGGCCCACAGATACGCAGTATTTT. This chain uses TRBV29-1 with TRBJ2-3; TRBD1 matches 8 bases. This CDR3 is built from 14 residues. Germline V gene lookup returns CDR1 SQVTM and CDR2 ANQGSEA. Losses at the gene ends were 4 bases for V and 2 bases for J; bases not matched to a gene: 5.

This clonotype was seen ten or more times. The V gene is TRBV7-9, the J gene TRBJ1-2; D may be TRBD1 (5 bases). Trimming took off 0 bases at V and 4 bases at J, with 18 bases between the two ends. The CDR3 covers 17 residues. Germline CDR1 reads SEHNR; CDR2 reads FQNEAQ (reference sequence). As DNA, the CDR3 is TGTGCCAGCAGCTTAGCCGGACAAGGCCCAACAACCTATGGCTACACCTTC. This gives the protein CASSLAGQGPTTYGYTF.

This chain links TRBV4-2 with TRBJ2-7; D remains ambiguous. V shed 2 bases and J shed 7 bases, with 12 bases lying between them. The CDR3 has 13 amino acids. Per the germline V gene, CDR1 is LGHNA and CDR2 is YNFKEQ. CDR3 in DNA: TGTGCCAGCAGCCAAACCTCTCTCCAGGAGCAGTACTTC. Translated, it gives CASSQTSLQEQYF.

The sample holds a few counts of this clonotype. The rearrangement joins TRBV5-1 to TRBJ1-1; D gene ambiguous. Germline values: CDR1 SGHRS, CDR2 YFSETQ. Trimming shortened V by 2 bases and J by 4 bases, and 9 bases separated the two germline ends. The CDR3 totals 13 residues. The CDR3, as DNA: TGCGCCAGCAGCTTCAAAGGAGGCACTGAAGCTTTCTTT. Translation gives CASSFKGGTEAFF.

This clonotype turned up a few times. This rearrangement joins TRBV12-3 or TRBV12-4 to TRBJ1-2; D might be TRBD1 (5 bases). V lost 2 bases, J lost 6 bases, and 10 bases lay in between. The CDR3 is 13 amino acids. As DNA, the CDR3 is TGTGCCAGCAGTTTATTCCAGGGAGATGGCTACACCTTC. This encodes CASSLFQGDGYTF.

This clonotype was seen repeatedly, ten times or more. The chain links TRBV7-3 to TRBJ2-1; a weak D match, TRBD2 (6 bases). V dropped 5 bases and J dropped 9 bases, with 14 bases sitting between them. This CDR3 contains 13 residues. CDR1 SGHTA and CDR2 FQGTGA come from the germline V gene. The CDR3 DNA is TGTGCCAGCAGCGGCGGGCGGGGCGGTGAGCAGTTCTTC. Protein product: CASSGGRGGEQFF.

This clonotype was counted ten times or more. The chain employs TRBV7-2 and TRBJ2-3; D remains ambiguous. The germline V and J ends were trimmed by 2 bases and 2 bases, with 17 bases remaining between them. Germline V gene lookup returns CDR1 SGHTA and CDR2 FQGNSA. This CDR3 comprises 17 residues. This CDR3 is CASSLPRTGVPTDTQYF. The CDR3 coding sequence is TGTGCCAGCAGCTTACCCCGGACGGGCGTGCCCACAGATACGCAGTATTTT. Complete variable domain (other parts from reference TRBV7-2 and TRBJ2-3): GAGVSQSPSNKVTEKGKDVELRCDPISGHTALYWYRQSLGQGLEFLIYFQGNSAPDKSGLPSDRFSAERTGGSVSTLTIQRTQQEDSAVYLCASSLPRTGVPTDTQYFGPGTRLTVL.

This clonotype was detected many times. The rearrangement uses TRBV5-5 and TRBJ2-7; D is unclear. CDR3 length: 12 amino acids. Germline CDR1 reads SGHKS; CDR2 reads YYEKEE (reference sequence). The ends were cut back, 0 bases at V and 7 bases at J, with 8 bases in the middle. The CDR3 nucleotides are TGTGCCAGCAGCTTGGAGGGTTGGGAGCAGTACGTC. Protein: CASSLEGWEQYV.

The CDR3 DNA sequence: TGTGCCAGCAGTGACCCGCATTTGGCAGGGGTCCCTCAGCCCCAGCATTTT. It codes for CASSDPHLAGVPQPQHF. The chain is built from TRBV25-1 and TRBJ1-5; D might be TRBD1 (6 bases). Germline values: CDR1 MGHDK, CDR2 SYGVNS. This CDR3 comprises 17 residues. The V gene lost 3 bases and the J gene lost 6 bases, with 21 bases spanning the gap.

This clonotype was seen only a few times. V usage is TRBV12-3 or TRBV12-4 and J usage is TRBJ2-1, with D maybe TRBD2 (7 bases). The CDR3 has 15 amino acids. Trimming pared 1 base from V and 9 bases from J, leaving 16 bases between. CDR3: CASSLGGGRGGEQFF. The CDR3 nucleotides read TGTGCCAGCAGTTTAGGGGGGGGCAGGGGAGGTGAGCAGTTCTTC.

CDR3 sequence: CAIRGTAVGDTQYF. CDR3 bases: TGTGCCATCCGAGGGACAGCTGTAGGAGATACGCAGTATTTT. The V gene is TRBV10-3, the J gene TRBJ2-3; TRBD1 matches 7 bases. Germline V gene data show CDR1 as ENHRY and CDR2 as SYGVKD. The CDR3 has 14 amino acids. The V segment lost 8 bases and the J segment 5 bases; nucleotides outside the gene matches: 10.

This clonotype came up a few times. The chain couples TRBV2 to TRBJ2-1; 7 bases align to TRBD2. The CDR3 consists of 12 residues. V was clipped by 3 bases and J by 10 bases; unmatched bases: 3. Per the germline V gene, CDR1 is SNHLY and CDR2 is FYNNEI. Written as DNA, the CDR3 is TGTGCCAGCAGTGACGGACTAGTAGAGCAGTTCTTC. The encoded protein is CASSDGLVEQFF.

CDR3 amino acids: CASSTVGGSSYEQYF. For the CDR3, the DNA is TGTGCCAGCAGTACCGTCGGGGGAAGCTCCTACGAGCAGTACTTC. The chain couples TRBV27 to TRBJ2-7; TRBD2 is a possible D gene (6 bases). Deletions cut 5 bases from V and 0 bases from J, with 14 bases between. Germline CDR1 is MNHEY and CDR2 is SMNVEV (reference sequence). CDR3 length: 15 residues.

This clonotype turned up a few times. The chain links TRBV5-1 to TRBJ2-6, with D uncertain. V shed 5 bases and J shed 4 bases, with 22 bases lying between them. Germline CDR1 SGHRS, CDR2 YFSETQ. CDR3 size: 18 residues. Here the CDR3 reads CASRPSGMSALGANVLTF. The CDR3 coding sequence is TGCGCCAGCAGACCCTCTGGGATGTCTGCTTTGGGGGCCAACGTCCTGACTTTC.

CDR3 sequence reads: CASSLDVVFSETQYF. DNA for the CDR3: TGCGCCAGCAGCTTGGATGTGGTGTTTTCAGAGACCCAGTACTTC. The rearrangement uses TRBV5-1 and TRBJ2-5, with D hard to call. V was shortened by 0 bases and J by 4 bases, with 13 bases between the two germline ends. Germline assignment: CDR1 SGHRS and CDR2 YFSETQ. This CDR3 is built from 15 residues.

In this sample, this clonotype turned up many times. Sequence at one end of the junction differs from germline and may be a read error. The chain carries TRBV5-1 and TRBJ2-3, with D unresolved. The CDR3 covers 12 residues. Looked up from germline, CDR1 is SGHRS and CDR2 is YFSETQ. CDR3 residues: CASSPNTDTQYF. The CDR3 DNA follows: TGTGCCAGCAGCCCGAACACAGATACGCAGTATTTT.

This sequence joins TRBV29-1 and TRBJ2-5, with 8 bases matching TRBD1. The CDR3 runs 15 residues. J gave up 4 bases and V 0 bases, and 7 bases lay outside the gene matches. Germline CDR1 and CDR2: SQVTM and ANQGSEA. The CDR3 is CSVEDGQGARETQYF. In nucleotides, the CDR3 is TGCAGCGTTGAAGATGGCCAGGGGGCGAGAGAGACCCAGTACTTC. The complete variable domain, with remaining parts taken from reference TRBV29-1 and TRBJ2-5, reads SAVISQKPSRDICQRGTSLTIQCQVDSQVTMMFWYRQQPGQSLTLIATANQGSEATYESGFVIDKFPISRPNLTFSTLTVSNMSPEDSSIYLCSVEDGQGARETQYFGPGTRLLVL.

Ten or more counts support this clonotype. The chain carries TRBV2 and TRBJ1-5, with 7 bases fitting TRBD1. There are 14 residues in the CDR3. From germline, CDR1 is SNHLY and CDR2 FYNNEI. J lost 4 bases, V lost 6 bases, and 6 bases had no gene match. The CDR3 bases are TGTGCCAGCAGGAGTGGGACAGAAAATCAGCCCCAGCATTTT. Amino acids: CASRSGTENQPQHF.

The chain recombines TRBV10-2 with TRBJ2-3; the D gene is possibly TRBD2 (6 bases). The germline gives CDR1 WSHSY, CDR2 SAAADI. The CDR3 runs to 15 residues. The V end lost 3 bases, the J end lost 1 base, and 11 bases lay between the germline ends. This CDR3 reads CASSDAGSGTDTQYF. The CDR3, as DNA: TGCGCCAGCAGTGATGCGGGGTCTGGCACAGATACGCAGTATTTT.

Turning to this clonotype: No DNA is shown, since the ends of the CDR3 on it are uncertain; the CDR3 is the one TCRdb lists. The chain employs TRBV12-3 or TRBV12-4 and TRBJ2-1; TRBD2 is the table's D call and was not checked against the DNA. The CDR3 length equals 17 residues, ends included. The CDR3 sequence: CASSSSTSGGSYNEQFF.

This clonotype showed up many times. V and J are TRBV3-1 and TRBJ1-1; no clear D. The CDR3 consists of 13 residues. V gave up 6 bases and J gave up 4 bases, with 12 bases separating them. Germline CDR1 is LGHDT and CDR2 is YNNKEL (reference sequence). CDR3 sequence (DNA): TGTGCCAGCAGGAGACAACAAGGCACTGAAGCTTTCTTT. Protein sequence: CASRRQQGTEAFF.

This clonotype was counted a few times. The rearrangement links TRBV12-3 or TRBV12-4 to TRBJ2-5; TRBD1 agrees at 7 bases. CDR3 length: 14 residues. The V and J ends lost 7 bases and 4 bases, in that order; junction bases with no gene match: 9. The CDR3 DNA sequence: TGTGCCAGCAACGGGGAACAGGGGCGAGAGACCCAGTACTTC. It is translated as CASNGEQGRETQYF.

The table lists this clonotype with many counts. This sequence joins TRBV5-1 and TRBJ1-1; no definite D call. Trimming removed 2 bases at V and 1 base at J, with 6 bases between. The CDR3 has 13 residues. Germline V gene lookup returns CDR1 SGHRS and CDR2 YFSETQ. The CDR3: CASSFTTNTEAFF. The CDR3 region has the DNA TGCGCCAGCAGCTTTACGACGAACACTGAAGCTTTCTTT.

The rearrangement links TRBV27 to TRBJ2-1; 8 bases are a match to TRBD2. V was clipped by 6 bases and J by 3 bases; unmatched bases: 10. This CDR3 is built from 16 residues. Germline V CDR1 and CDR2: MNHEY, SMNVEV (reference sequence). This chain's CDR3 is CASRLNGLAGYNEQFF. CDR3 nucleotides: TGTGCCAGCAGACTCAACGGACTAGCCGGCTACAATGAGCAGTTCTTC.

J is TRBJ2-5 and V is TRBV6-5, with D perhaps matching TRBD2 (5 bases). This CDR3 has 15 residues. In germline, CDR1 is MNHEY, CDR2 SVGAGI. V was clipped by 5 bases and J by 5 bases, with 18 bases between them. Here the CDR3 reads CASSVLDGERETQYF. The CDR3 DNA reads TGTGCCAGCAGTGTACTCGACGGGGAGCGGGAGACCCAGTACTTC.